This section outlines one T cell receptor (beta chain) sequence together with its context. Its specificity is not known. CDR3 size: 16 residues. CDR1 is SGHNT and CDR2 is YYREEE in the germline V gene (reference sequence). Losses at the gene ends were 3 bases for V and 2 bases for J; bases not matched to a gene: 7. This specimen comes from a study of shared clonotypes between healthy human individuals. Genomic DNA per cell subset filled all wells of several immunoSEQ plates. Libraries were prepared by immunoSEQ multiplex PCR; TCRdb keeps only in-frame clonotypes and omits some of them. The sample has approximately 720,000 clones; about 92% are singletons. The study, taken as a whole, reports: Larger estimated richness was generally recorded for naive subsets relative to memory subsets. Generation probabilities of non-shared clonotypes were lower (relative to those shared by all four donors).

CD8 cells regarded as naive lacked CD45RO, were positively chosen for CCR7, and omitted terminally differentiated effector memory CD45RA+ cells. The donors were all Caucasian adults (living in Nashville, Tennessee). Sequencing used naive CD8+ T cells sorted from blood. The sequence was obtained from a young man in good health. J is TRBJ2-1 and V is TRBV5-4; TRBD1 matches at 8 bases. CDR3 nucleotides: TGTGCCAGCAGCTCCGCGCCGGGACAGGCCTACAATGAGCAGTTCTTC. It is translated as CASSSAPGQAYNEQFF.